This T cell receptor beta chain comes out of a study of tumor and adjacent non-tumor tissue in lung cancer. General observations from the study: TCR diversity was significantly greater in tumor than normal lung tissue. Patients with more diverse tumor TCRs had worse survival.

Three rounds of nested PCR, following a modified ARM-PCR protocol, produced the TCRbeta library. MiXCR, run by TCRdb on the multiplex PCR reads, gives a single entry per CDR3 protein. Among about 80,000 distinct CDR3 sequences listed, around 80% were seen once. A note on this clonotype: Its target is unknown. One end of the junction is discordant with germline, which a read error may explain.

The CDR3 runs to 14 residues. Germline CDR1 DFQATT, CDR2 SNEGSKA (reference sequence). No cell sorting was done before RNA was extracted from the tissue. Chemotherapy-naive patients with new lung cancer underwent thoracic surgery in China, August–late 2014. V gene TRBV20-1 combines with J gene TRBJ1-2; TRBD1 is a possible D gene (5 bases). Sample: lung tumor tissue. This sequence was found in a woman aged 45-65 years with non-small cell lung cancer. CDR3 sequence (DNA): TGCAGTGCCCCATCCGCCAGGGAAAGCTATGACTACACCTTC. Encoded protein: CSAPSARESYDYTF.